These 32 T cell receptor beta chains were sequenced from one sample in a study of cytomegalovirus exposure and HLA in healthy donors. The PCR used 60 Vbeta and 13 Jbeta primers. Data came from immunoSEQ multiplex PCR; TCRdb stores just in-frame clones and leaves some out. The listing records some 150,000 clones. Sequencing was done on a sample of PBMCs. These receptors were taken from a woman between 18 and 29 years old in good health and CMV-seronegative.

The genes are TRBV4-2 and TRBJ2-5; 8 bases are shared with TRBD2. Matching the DNA end better, TRBJ2-7 makes the J call doubtful. This CDR3 has 16 residues. Germline V gene sequence: CDR1 LGHNA, CDR2 YNFKEQ. CDR3 DNA sequence: TGTGCCAGCAGCCAGGAGCTAGCGGGCCTCTCCTACGAGCAGTACTTC. This codes for CASSQELAGLSYEQYF.

The chain joins TRBV19 to TRBJ1-2, with D perhaps matching TRBD1 (5 bases). The CDR3 loop spans 15 amino acids. Germline assignment: CDR1 LNHDA and CDR2 SQIVND (reference sequence). V dropped 9 bases and J dropped 2 bases, with 19 bases sitting between them. The CDR3 is CASIPEGSGNYGYTF. CDR3 sequence (DNA): TGTGCCAGCATTCCCGAGGGGAGCGGGAACTATGGCTACACCTTC.

As for this clone: Distinct nucleotide sequences in the sample also encode this CDR3. The chain carries TRBV25-1 and TRBJ1-1; D is ambiguous. Germline assignment: CDR1 MGHDK and CDR2 SYGVNS. This CDR3 contains 13 residues. Trimming left V 0 bases short and J 2 bases short, with 4 bases between. The CDR3 spells CASSEYRNTEAFF. In DNA form, the CDR3 reads TGTGCCAGCAGTGAATACAGAAACACTGAAGCTTTCTTT.

The DNA of the CDR3 is TGTGCCACCAGCACTGGACAGGGGGCCCTAGTTGTAGATACGCAGTATTTT. Protein product: CATSTGQGALVVDTQYF. The genes are TRBV15 and TRBJ2-3; the match to TRBD1 covers 11 bases. The junction had 11 bases not matched to a gene; V was cut back by 4 bases and J by 5 bases. The length of the CDR3 is 17 residues. The V gene's germline CDR1 is LNHNV and CDR2 YYDKDF (reference sequence).

The chain links TRBV28 to TRBJ2-2; 8 bases are shared with TRBD1. This CDR3 region has 15 residues. Trimming at V came to 5 bases and at J to 3 bases, leaving 5 bases not matched to a gene. Germline values: CDR1 MDHEN, CDR2 SYDVKM. As DNA, the CDR3 is TGTGCCAGCAGTCCGAGACAGGGGTACACCGGGGAGCTGTTTTTT. Protein sequence: CASSPRQGYTGELFF.

CDR3 loop: CASSTDRVGQGTDTQYF. CDR3 sequence (DNA): TGTGCCAGTAGTACCGACAGGGTGGGACAGGGGACAGATACGCAGTATTTT. The chain carries TRBV19 and TRBJ2-3; TRBD1 matches 10 bases. The CDR3 has 17 residues. Germline CDR1 is LNHDA and CDR2 is SQIVND (reference sequence). With V trimmed by 4 bases and J by 3 bases, 10 bases remained unmatched.

V gene TRBV4-3 combines with J gene TRBJ2-1; D is ambiguous. This CDR3 region has 17 residues. Trimming removed 0 bases from V and 0 bases from J, with 12 bases in between. Germline CDR1 LGHNA, CDR2 YSLEER. CDR3 residues: CASSQDYEVSSYNEQFF. For the CDR3, the DNA is TGCGCCAGCAGCCAAGATTACGAGGTTAGCTCCTACAATGAGCAGTTCTTC.

The gene calls are TRBV21-1 and TRBJ2-7; TRBD1 is taken as the D call from the table, unchecked against the DNA. TRBV21-1 is a documented pseudogene. The CDR3 sequence is 15 residues long. The CDR3 DNA is TGTGCCAGCAGCGGCGACAGGTATACCGGCTACGAGCAGTACGTC. Its protein is CASSGDRYTGYEQYV.

The chain couples TRBV30 to TRBJ2-1, with TRBD2 matching 10 bases. Germline V gene lookup returns CDR1 GTSNPN and CDR2 SVGIG (reference sequence). The V segment lost 8 bases and the J segment 7 bases; nucleotides outside the gene matches: 11. This CDR3 is 14 amino acids long. The CDR3 nucleotides read TGTGCCAGTCCTAGCGGGAGCGGCGTAAATGAGCAGTTCTTC. It yields the protein CASPSGSGVNEQFF.

This rearrangement joins TRBV10-1 to TRBJ2-3, with a tentative D call TRBD1 (5 bases). The CDR3 loop spans 13 amino acids. Trimming pared 6 bases from V and 2 bases from J, leaving 9 bases between. The germline V gene encodes CDR1 WNHNN and CDR2 SYGVQD (reference sequence). The CDR3 DNA follows: TGCGCCAGCAGCCAGGGTACCACAGATACGCAGTATTTT. The encoded protein is CASSQGTTDTQYF.

The chain joins TRBV4-1 to TRBJ2-5, with a weak D call TRBD1 (6 bases). Gene TRBJ2-7 matches the end of the DNA better, so the J call may be wrong. Germline CDR1 and CDR2: MGHRA and YSYEKL. The CDR3 contains 14 residues. This chain's CDR3 is CASSQQQGVDEQYF. The CDR3 DNA follows: TGCGCCAGCAGCCAACAACAGGGAGTGGACGAGCAGTACTTC.

The rearrangement joins TRBV30 to TRBJ1-5; a weak D match, TRBD1 (5 bases). The germline V gene encodes CDR1 GTSNPN and CDR2 SVGIG (reference sequence). V gave up 0 bases and J gave up 7 bases, with 13 bases separating them. CDR3 length: 14 amino acids. CDR3 bases: TGTGCCTGGAGTGTAAAGGGGATAGAGCAGCCCCAGCATTTT. Translation gives CAWSVKGIEQPQHF.

With respect to this clone: The sample holds other DNA sequences that translate to the same CDR3. V gene TRBV5-8 combines with J gene TRBJ2-3, with 10 bases that match TRBD2. Germline loops: CDR1 SGHTS, CDR2 YDEGEE. With V trimmed by 4 bases and J by 2 bases, 4 bases remained unmatched. The CDR3 contains 15 residues. This chain's CDR3 is CASSPSGRVTDTQYF. DNA of the CDR3: TGTGCCAGCAGCCCTAGCGGGAGAGTCACAGATACGCAGTATTTT. Based on the CDR3 plus reference TRBV5-8 and TRBJ2-3, the full variable domain is EAGVTQSPTHLIKTRGQQATLRCSPISGHTSVYWYQQALGLGLQFLLWYDEGEERNRGNFPPRFSGRQFPNYSSELNVNALELEDSALYLCASSPSGRVTDTQYFGPGTRLTVL.

This chain connects TRBV4-1 to TRBJ2-7; D ambiguous. CDR1 MGHRA and CDR2 YSYEKL come from the germline V gene. The CDR3 loop spans 11 amino acids. V lost 5 bases, J lost 3 bases, and 5 bases lay in between. The CDR3 bases are TGCGCCAGCAGCTCCAACTACGAGCAGTACTTC. Its translation: CASSSNYEQYF.

The chain recombines TRBV7-9 with TRBJ2-3; possibly TRBD2 for D (5 bases). CDR1 and CDR2 (germline): SEHNR, FQNEAQ (reference sequence). The CDR3 covers 14 residues. Trimming took 8 bases from V and 1 from J, leaving 13 bases between them. CDR3: CASGRGSGTDTQYF. CDR3 DNA sequence: TGTGCCAGCGGTAGAGGGTCTGGCACAGATACGCAGTATTTT.

The chain has TRBV18 and TRBJ2-7, with 16 positions matching TRBD2. The CDR3 totals 19 residues. Germline trimming cut 1 base from V and 3 bases from J; bases unmatched to any gene: 9. CDR1 is KGHSH and CDR2 is LQKENI in the germline V gene. CDR3 nucleotide sequence: TGTGCCAGCTCACCACTCGGTGGGACTAGCGGGAGGGCCCTCTACGAGCAGTACTTC. It is translated as CASSPLGGTSGRALYEQYF.

V usage is TRBV10-3 and J usage is TRBJ2-1; 10 bases are a match to TRBD2. The CDR3 covers 17 residues. V dropped 2 bases and J dropped 7; count of bases not matched to a gene: 11. Germline V gene data show CDR1 as ENHRY and CDR2 as SYGVKD. The CDR3 DNA is TGTGCCATCAGTGAGCTGATACCGGGACTAGCGAAAAATGAGCAGTTCTTC. This sequence encodes CAISELIPGLAKNEQFF.

The chain has TRBV5-1 and TRBJ2-1; 7 nucleotides match TRBD1. Per germline, CDR1 SGHRS and CDR2 YFSETQ. CDR3 length equals 16 residues. The V and J ends lost 2 bases and 2 bases, in that order; junction bases with no gene match: 7. In DNA form, the CDR3 reads TGCGCCAGCAGCTTCTACAGGGGCAATACCTACAATGAGCAGTTCTTC. Translating it yields CASSFYRGNTYNEQFF.

The rearrangement links TRBV27 to TRBJ1-2, with unresolved D. Germline values: CDR1 MNHEY, CDR2 SMNVEV (reference sequence). The V and J ends lost 5 bases and 8 bases respectively, with 21 bases between them. The length of the CDR3 is 15 residues. The CDR3: CASSPRFNEGWGYTF. In nucleotides, the CDR3 is TGTGCCAGCAGTCCCCGGTTCAACGAGGGTTGGGGCTACACCTTC.

The chain carries TRBV2 and TRBJ2-3; tentative D call: TRBD2 (5 bases). Trimming pared 7 bases from V and 0 bases from J, leaving 11 bases between. Germline lookup yields CDR1 SNHLY and CDR2 FYNNEI. This CDR3 is built from 14 residues. The CDR3 region has the DNA TGTGCCAGCAATGGAGCGGAGAGCACAGATACGCAGTATTTT. It is translated as CASNGAESTDTQYF.

The chain recombines TRBV11-2 with TRBJ1-2, with TRBD1 identical over 7 bases. The CDR3 loop spans 18 amino acids. Trimming removed 0 bases from V and 2 bases from J; junction bases left unmatched: 12. Germline lookup yields CDR1 SGHAT and CDR2 FQNNGV. CDR3 bases: TGTGCCAGCAGCTTAGACCCGCGACAGGGAAGGAAGAACTATGGCTACACCTTC. Its protein is CASSLDPRQGRKNYGYTF.

The chain couples TRBV29-1 to TRBJ1-4, with a tentative D call TRBD1 (6 bases). The CDR3 is made up of 13 amino acids. CDR1 and CDR2 from the germline V gene are SQVTM and ANQGSEA. V lost 0 bases and J 11 bases, leaving 13 bases between the germline ends. The CDR3 sequence: CSVEESSGGKLFF. Here the CDR3 DNA reads TGCAGCGTTGAAGAATCGAGTGGGGGCAAACTGTTTTTT. Full variable domain (remainder filled in from reference TRBV29-1 and TRBJ1-4): SAVISQKPSRDICQRGTSLTIQCQVDSQVTMMFWYRQQPGQSLTLIATANQGSEATYESGFVIDKFPISRPNLTFSTLTVSNMSPEDSSIYLCSVEESSGGKLFFGSGTQLSVL.

J is TRBJ1-2 and V is TRBV5-6, with D unresolved. Germline CDR1 SGHDT, CDR2 YYEEEE. V lost 0 bases to trimming and J lost 0 bases, with 6 bases between them. The CDR3 is 14 amino acids. The CDR3 here is CASSLAGANYGYTF. As DNA, the CDR3 is TGTGCCAGCAGCTTGGCCGGAGCTAACTATGGCTACACCTTC.

V gene TRBV18 combines with J gene TRBJ2-5, with TRBD2 matching over 8 bases. CDR1 KGHSH and CDR2 LQKENI come from the germline V gene. The CDR3 has 16 amino acids. V lost 1 base and J lost 5; bases outside the gene matches: 9. The CDR3: CASSPLRTSSKETQYF. The CDR3 DNA follows: TGTGCCAGCTCACCACTCAGGACTAGCTCGAAGGAGACCCAGTACTTC. Full variable domain (rest looked up from reference TRBV18 and TRBJ2-5): NAGVMQNPRHLVRRRGQEARLRCSPMKGHSHVYWYRQLPEEGLKFMVYLQKENIIDESGMPKERFSAEFPKEGPSILRIQQVVRGDSAAYFCASSPLRTSSKETQYFGPGTRLLVL.

V usage is TRBV6-1 and J usage is TRBJ1-5; 9 bases are shared with TRBD1. CDR3 length equals 15 residues. V lost 6 bases, J lost 7 bases, and 10 bases stayed unmatched. Per germline, CDR1 MNHNS and CDR2 SASEGT. CDR3: CASSKMGQGGQPQHF. CDR3 nucleotide sequence: TGTGCCAGCAGCAAAATGGGACAGGGTGGACAGCCCCAGCATTTT.

The chain is built from TRBV18 and TRBJ1-3; 9 positions match TRBD1. CDR1 KGHSH and CDR2 LQKENI come from the germline V gene. V was clipped by 6 bases and J by 0 bases; unmatched bases: 3. There are 15 residues in the CDR3. The CDR3 DNA is TGTGCCAGCTCGGGACAGGGCTTCTCTGGAAACACCATATATTTT. This gives the protein CASSGQGFSGNTIYF.

The chain combines TRBV4-1 with TRBJ2-1; TRBD2 agrees at 7 bases. Germline V CDR1 and CDR2: MGHRA, YSYEKL. The CDR3 is 20 residues long. V shed 0 bases and J 2 bases; nucleotides not matched to a gene: 16. The chain's CDR3 is CASSQDTNSKSGIPYNEQFF. The CDR3 DNA reads as TGCGCCAGCAGCCAAGACACAAATTCCAAAAGCGGGATCCCCTACAATGAGCAGTTCTTC.

The gene calls are TRBV2 and TRBJ1-1; D remains unclear. Germline-derived CDR1 and CDR2 are SNHLY and FYNNEI. Trimming stripped 7 bases from V and 4 bases from J, with 13 bases between. The CDR3 is 13 residues long. The chain's CDR3 is CASKREGGTEAFF. The CDR3 bases are TGTGCCAGCAAGAGGGAAGGAGGCACTGAAGCTTTCTTT.

The chain uses TRBV7-6 and TRBJ1-4, with D maybe TRBD1 (5 bases). The CDR3 totals 15 residues. The germline V gene has CDR1 SGHVS and CDR2 FNYEAQ. The germline V and J ends were trimmed by 2 bases and 8 bases, with 15 bases remaining between them. The CDR3 protein is CASSLSGSLPEKLFF. The CDR3 DNA reads as TGTGCCAGCAGCTTATCAGGGTCTCTACCCGAAAAACTGTTTTTT. The complete variable domain, with remaining parts taken from reference TRBV7-6 and TRBJ1-4, reads GAGVSQSPRYKVTKRGQDVALRCDPISGHVSLYWYRQALGQGPEFLTYFNYEAQQDKSGLPNDRFSAERPEGSISTLTIQRTEQRDSAMYRCASSLSGSLPEKLFFGSGTQLSVL.

The genes are TRBV6-5 and TRBJ2-3, with 7 positions matching TRBD2. The CDR3 sequence is 15 residues long. Per the germline V gene, CDR1 is MNHEY and CDR2 is SVGAGI. The V and J ends lost 1 base and 3 bases, in that order; junction bases with no gene match: 4. CDR3 nucleotides: TGTGCCAGCAGTTACTGGGCGGGAGAGACAGATACGCAGTATTTT. It translates to CASSYWAGETDTQYF.

This rearrangement joins TRBV28 to TRBJ2-1; the match to TRBD2 covers 9 bases. Germline V lookup: CDR1 MDHEN, CDR2 SYDVKM. V dropped 3 bases and J dropped 13; count of bases not matched to a gene: 16. This CDR3 contains 16 residues. The CDR3 loop is CASSFPPGLAAGGQFF. For the CDR3, the DNA is TGTGCCAGCAGTTTCCCCCCGGGACTAGCAGCCGGAGGTCAGTTCTTC.

The J gene is TRBJ2-2, the V gene TRBV18; D unresolved. Germline CDR1 KGHSH, CDR2 LQKENI. This CDR3 spans 12 amino acids. With 6 bases removed from V and 6 bases from J, the gap between germline ends came to 8 bases. The CDR3 sequence: CASSTQSGELFF. CDR3 nucleotide sequence: TGTGCCAGCTCCACCCAGTCCGGGGAGCTGTTTTTT.